This T cell receptor (beta chain) was documented in a study of blood T cells in healthy people across ages. On this clonotype itself: Antigen specificity is unknown.

Alongside a J-beta primer mix, a sample-barcoded 5' primer served in a second PCR lasting about 7 to 11 cycles. At least 2.5 million CDR3-containing paired-end reads were obtained per sample. Via MiXCR, TCRdb re-called the 5' RACE reads, giving one row per CDR3 protein. Here the sample spans around 1.1 million distinct CDR3 sequences, around two fifths being singletons. The study isolated at least 7 million PBMCs from each sample. Total RNA amounts of at least 6 micrograms were extracted per sample. The germline V gene has CDR1 LGHNA and CDR2 YSLEER. This CDR3 is 14 amino acids long. The V gene lost 2 bases and the J gene lost 6 bases, with 11 bases spanning the gap. Overall study results and limits: Per million T cells, TCR beta diversity dropped roughly linearly as age increased.

The clonotype was recovered from a man aged 18 to 29 in good health. The genes are TRBV4-3 and TRBJ1-5; D might be TRBD1 (5 bases). Source material: blood. The CDR3 DNA follows: TGCGCCAGCAGCCAATCCAGGGCTGGTCAGCCCCAGCATTTT. This encodes CASSQSRAGQPQHF.